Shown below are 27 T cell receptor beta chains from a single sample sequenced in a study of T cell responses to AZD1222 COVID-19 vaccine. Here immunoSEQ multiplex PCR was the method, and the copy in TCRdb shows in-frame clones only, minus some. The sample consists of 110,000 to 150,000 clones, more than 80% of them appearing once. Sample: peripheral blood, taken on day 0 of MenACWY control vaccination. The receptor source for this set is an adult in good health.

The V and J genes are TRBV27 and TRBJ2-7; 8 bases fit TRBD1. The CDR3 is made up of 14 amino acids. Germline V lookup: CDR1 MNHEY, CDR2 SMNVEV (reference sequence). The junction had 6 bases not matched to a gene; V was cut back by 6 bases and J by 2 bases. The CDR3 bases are TGTGCCAGCAGCCAGGGACAGGTCGCCTACGAGCAGTACTTC. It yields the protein CASSQGQVAYEQYF.

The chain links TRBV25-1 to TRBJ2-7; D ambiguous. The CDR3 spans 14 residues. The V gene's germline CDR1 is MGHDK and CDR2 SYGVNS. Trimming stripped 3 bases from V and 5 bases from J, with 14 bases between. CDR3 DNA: TGTGCCAGCAGTGACAGGCTACTTGGAGACGAGCAGTACTTC. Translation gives CASSDRLLGDEQYF.

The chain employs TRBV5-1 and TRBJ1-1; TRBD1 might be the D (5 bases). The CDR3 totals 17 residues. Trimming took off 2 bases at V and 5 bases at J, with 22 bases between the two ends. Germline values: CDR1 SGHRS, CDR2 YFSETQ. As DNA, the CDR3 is TGCGCCAGCAGCTTAACTTCCCGGCGGGCAGGGCGGACTGAAGCTTTCTTT. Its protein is CASSLTSRRAGRTEAFF.

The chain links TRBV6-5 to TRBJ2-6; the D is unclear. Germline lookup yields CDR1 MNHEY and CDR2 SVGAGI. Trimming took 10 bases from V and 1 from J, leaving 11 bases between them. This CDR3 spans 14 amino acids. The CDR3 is CAIAPGSGANVLTF. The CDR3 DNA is TGTGCCATCGCGCCAGGTTCTGGGGCCAACGTCCTGACTTTC.

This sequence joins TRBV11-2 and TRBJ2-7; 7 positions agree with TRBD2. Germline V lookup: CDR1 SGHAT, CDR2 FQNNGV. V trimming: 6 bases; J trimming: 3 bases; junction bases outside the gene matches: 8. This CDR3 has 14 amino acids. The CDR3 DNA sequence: TGTGCCAGCAGGCCTAGCGGTTTTTACTACGAGCAGTACTTC. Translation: CASRPSGFYYEQYF.

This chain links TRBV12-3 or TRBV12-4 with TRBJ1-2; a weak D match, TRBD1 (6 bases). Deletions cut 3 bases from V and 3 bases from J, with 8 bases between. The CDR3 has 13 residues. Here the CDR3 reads CASSFDRYYGYTF. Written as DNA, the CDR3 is TGTGCCAGCAGTTTTGACAGGTACTATGGCTACACCTTC.

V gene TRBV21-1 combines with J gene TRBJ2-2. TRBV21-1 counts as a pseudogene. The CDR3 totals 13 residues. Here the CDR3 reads CASSVRLTGELFF. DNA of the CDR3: TGTGCCAGCAGTGTTCGACTGACAGGGGAGCTGTTTTTT.

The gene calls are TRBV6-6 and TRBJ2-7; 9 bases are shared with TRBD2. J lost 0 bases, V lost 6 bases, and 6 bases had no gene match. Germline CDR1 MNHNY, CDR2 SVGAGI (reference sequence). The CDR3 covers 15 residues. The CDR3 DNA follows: TGTGCCAGCAGAGATAGCGGGAGCGGCTCCTACGAGCAGTACTTC. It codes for CASRDSGSGSYEQYF.

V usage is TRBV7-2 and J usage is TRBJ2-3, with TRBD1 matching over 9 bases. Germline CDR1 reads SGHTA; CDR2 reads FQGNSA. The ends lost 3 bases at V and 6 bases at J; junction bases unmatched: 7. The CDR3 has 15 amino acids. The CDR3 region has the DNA TGTGCCAGCAGCTTCCTACAGGGGGCGGGGGATACGCAGTATTTT. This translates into CASSFLQGAGDTQYF.

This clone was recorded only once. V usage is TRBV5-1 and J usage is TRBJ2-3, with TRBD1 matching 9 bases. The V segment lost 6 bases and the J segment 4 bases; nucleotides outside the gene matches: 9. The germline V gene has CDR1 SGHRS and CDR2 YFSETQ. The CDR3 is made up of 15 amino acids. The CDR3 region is CASMPGTGISDTQYF. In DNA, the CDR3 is TGCGCCAGCATGCCCGGGACAGGGATCTCAGATACGCAGTATTTT.

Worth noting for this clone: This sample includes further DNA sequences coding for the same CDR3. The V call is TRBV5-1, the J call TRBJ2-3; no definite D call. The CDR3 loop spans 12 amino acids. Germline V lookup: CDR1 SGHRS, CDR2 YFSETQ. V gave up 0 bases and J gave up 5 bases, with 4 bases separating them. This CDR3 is CASSLDGDTQYF. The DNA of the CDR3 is TGCGCCAGCAGCTTGGATGGAGATACGCAGTATTTT.

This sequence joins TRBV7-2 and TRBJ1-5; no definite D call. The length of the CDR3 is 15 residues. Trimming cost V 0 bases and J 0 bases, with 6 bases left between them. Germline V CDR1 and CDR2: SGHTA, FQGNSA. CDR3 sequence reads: CASSLAPNSNQPQHF. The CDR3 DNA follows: TGTGCCAGCAGCTTAGCCCCCAATAGCAATCAGCCCCAGCATTTT. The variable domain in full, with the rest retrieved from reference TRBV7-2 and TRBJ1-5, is GAGVSQSPSNKVTEKGKDVELRCDPISGHTALYWYRQSLGQGLEFLIYFQGNSAPDKSGLPSDRFSAERTGGSVSTLTIQRTQQEDSAVYLCASSLAPNSNQPQHFGDGTRLSIL.

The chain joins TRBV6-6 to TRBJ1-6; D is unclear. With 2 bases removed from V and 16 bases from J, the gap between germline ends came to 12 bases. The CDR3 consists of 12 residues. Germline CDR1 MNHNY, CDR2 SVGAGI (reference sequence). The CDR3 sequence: CASSYGGEGLHF. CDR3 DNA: TGTGCCAGCAGTTACGGAGGAGAAGGACTCCACTTT.

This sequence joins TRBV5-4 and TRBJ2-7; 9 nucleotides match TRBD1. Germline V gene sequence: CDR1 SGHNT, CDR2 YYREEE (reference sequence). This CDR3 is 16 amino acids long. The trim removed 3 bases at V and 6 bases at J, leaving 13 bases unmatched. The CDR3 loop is CASSYLRGTGWSEQYF. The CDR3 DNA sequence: TGTGCCAGCAGCTACTTACGAGGGACAGGGTGGTCCGAGCAGTACTTC.

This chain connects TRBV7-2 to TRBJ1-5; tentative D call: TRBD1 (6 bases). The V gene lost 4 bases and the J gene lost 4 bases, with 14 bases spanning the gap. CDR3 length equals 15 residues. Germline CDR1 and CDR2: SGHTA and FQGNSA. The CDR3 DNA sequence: TGTGCCAGCAGCTATAGGGGGGGACTGAATCAGCCCCAGCATTTT. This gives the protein CASSYRGGLNQPQHF.

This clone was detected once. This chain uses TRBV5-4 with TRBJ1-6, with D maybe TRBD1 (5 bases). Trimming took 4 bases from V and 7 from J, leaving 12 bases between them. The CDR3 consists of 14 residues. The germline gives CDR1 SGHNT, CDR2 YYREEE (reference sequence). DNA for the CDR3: TGTGCCAGCAGCACGGGAGGGGTCAATTCACCCCTCCACTTT. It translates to CASSTGGVNSPLHF.

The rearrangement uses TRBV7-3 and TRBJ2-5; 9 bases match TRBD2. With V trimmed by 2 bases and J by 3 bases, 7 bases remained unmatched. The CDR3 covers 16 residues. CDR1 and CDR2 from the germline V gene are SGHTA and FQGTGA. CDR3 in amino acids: CASSLGASGEEETQYF. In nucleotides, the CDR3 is TGTGCCAGCAGCTTAGGGGCTAGCGGGGAGGAAGAGACCCAGTACTTC.

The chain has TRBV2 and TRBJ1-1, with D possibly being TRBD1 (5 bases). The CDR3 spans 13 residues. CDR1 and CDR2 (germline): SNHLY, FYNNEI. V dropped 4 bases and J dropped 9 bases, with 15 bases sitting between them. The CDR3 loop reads CASSGQKGSQAFF. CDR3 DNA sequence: TGTGCCAGCAGTGGACAGAAGGGGTCACAAGCTTTCTTT.

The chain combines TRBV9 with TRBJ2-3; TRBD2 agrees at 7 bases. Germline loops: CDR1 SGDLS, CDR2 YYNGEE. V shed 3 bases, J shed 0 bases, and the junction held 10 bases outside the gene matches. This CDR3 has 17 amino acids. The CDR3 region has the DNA TGTGCCAGCAGCGCGACAATAGCGGGCCGTAGCACAGATACGCAGTATTTT. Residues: CASSATIAGRSTDTQYF.

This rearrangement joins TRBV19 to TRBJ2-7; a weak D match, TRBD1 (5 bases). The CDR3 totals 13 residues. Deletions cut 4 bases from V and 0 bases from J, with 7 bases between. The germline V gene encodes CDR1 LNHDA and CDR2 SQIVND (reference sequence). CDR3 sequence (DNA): TGTGCCAGTAGTAGGGGCCCCTCCTACGAGCAGTACTTC. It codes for CASSRGPSYEQYF.

In DNA form, the CDR3 reads TGTGCCAGCAGCCAAGGCAATAGCGGGTTGGAGACCCAGTACTTC. This codes for CASSQGNSGLETQYF. The rearrangement links TRBV3-1 (or the pseudogene TRBV3-2) to TRBJ2-5, with TRBD2 matching 7 bases. The CDR3 consists of 15 residues. The trim removed 1 base at V and 5 bases at J, leaving 7 bases unmatched. Germline V gives CDR1 LGHDT, CDR2 YNNKEL (reference sequence).

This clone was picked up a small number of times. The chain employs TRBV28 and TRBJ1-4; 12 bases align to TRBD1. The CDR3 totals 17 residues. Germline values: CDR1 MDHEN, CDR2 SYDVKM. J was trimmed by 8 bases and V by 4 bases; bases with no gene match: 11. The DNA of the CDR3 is TGTGCCAGCAGTTCTTTCACCCGGGACAGGGGGCAAGAAAAACTGTTTTTT. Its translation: CASSSFTRDRGQEKLFF.

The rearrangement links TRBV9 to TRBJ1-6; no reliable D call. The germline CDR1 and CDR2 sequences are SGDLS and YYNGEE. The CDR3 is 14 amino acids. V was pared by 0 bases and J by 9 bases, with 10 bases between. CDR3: CASSVEDIPSPLHF. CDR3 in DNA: TGTGCCAGCAGCGTAGAGGATATACCTTCACCCCTCCACTTT.

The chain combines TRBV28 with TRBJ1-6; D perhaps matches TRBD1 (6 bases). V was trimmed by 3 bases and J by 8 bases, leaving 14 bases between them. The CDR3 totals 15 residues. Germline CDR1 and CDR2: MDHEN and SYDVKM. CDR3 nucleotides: TGTGCCAGCAGTTTTATCGGACAGCGTGATTCACCCCTCCACTTT. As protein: CASSFIGQRDSPLHF.

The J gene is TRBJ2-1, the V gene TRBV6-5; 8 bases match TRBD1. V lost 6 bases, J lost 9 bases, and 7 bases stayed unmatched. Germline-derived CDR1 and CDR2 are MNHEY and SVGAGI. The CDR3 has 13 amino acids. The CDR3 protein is CASSLGQGPEQFF. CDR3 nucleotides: TGTGCCAGCAGCCTAGGACAGGGCCCTGAGCAGTTCTTC.

The CDR3: CASSQAGVPYNEQFF. The CDR3 bases are TGTGCCAGCAGCCAAGCGGGAGTCCCCTACAATGAGCAGTTCTTC. The rearrangement joins TRBV28 to TRBJ2-1, with 8 positions matching TRBD2. Trimming took 6 bases from V and 2 from J; bases not matched to a gene: 6. There are 15 residues in the CDR3. Germline lookup yields CDR1 MDHEN and CDR2 SYDVKM. Combining the CDR3 with reference TRBV28 and TRBJ2-1 gives the whole variable domain DVKVTQSSRYLVKRTGEKVFLECVQDMDHENMFWYRQDPGLGLRLIYFSYDVKMKEKGDIPEGYSVSREKKERFSLILESASTNQTSMYLCASSQAGVPYNEQFFGPGTRLTVL.

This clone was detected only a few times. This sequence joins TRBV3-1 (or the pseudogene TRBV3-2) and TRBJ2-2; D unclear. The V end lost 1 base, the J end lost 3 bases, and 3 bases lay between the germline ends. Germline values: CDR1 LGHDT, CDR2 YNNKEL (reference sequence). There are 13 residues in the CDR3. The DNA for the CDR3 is TGTGCCAGCAGCCAAGTGGACACCGGGGAGCTGTTTTTT. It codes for CASSQVDTGELFF.